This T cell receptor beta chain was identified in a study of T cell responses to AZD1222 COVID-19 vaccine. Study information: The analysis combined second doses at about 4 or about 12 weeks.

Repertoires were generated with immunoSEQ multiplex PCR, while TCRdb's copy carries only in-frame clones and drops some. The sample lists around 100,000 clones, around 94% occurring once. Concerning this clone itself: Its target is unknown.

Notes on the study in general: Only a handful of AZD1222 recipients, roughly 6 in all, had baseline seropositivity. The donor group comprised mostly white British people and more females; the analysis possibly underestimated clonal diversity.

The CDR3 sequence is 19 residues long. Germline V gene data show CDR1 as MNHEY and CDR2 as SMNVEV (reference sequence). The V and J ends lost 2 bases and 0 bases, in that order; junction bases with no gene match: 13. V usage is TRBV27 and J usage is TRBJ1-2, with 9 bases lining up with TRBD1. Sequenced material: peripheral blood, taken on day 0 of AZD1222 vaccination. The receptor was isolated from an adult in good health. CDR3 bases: TGTGCCAGCAGTTTAGGCCCGCCGGGACAGGGTGGGGCTAACTATGGCTACACCTTC. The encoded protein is CASSLGPPGQGGANYGYTF.